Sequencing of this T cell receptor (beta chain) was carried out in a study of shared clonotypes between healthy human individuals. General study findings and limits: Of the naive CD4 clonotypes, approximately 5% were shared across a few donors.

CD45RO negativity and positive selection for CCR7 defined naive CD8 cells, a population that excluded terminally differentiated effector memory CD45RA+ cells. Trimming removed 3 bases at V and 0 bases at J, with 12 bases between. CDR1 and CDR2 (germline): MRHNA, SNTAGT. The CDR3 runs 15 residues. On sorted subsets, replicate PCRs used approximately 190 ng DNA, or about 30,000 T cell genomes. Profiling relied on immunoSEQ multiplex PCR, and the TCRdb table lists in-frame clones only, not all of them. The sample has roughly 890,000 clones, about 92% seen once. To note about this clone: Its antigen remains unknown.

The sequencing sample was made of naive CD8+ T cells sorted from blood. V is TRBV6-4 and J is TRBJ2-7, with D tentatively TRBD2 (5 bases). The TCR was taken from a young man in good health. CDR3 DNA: TGTGCCAGCAGTGAACTACAACGGGGCTCCTACGAGCAGTACTTC. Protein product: CASSELQRGSYEQYF.